Following are 27 T cell receptor beta chains from one sample sequenced in a study of beta chain features in type 1 diabetes. Study-level results: In every one of the four CD4+ subsets, TCRB CDR3s were moderately but significantly shorter in Type 1 diabetes patients.

As every portion of the isolated RNA was reverse transcribed, the sequencing read expressed TCRB transcripts. Data came from immunoSEQ multiplex PCR; TCRdb stores just in-frame clones and leaves some out. In the table there are more than 300,000 clones, 9.6% of which are singletons. No antigen has been identified for these receptors. The sample taken for sequencing was central memory CD4+ T cells from blood. These receptors all stem from a man aged 25-40 years with type 1 diabetes.

This clone was seen a few times. The chain combines TRBV28 with TRBJ2-7; 7 bases map to TRBD1. Trimming cost V 9 bases and J 3 bases; bases outside gene matches: 5. The CDR3 is 12 amino acids. The V gene's germline CDR1 is MDHEN and CDR2 SYDVKM. The CDR3 DNA sequence: TGTGCCAGTAGGGACAGCTTCTACGAGCAGTACTTC. This encodes CASRDSFYEQYF.

This clone was seen at least ten times. The V call is TRBV5-8, the J call TRBJ2-1; a possible D gene is TRBD2 (5 bases). V shed 4 bases and J shed 7 bases, with 12 bases lying between them. The CDR3 contains 13 residues. The germline gives CDR1 SGHTS, CDR2 YDEGEE. The CDR3 is CASSPGNINEQFF. The CDR3 DNA reads as TGTGCCAGCAGCCCGGGGAACATAAATGAGCAGTTCTTC.

The chain combines TRBV6-5 with TRBJ1-5; the match to TRBD1 covers 7 bases. This CDR3 is built from 15 residues. Trimming cost V 6 bases and J 1 base; bases outside gene matches: 6. Germline V gene sequence: CDR1 MNHEY, CDR2 SVGAGI. CDR3 protein: CASSPGQISNQPQHF. In DNA, the CDR3 is TGTGCCAGCAGCCCGGGACAGATAAGCAATCAGCCCCAGCATTTT.

This clone was counted a few times. This rearrangement joins TRBV7-2 to TRBJ1-1; TRBD1 aligns across 7 bases. The CDR3 covers 13 residues. J lost 11 bases, V lost 1 base, and 7 bases had no gene match. The germline gives CDR1 SGHTA, CDR2 FQGNSA. The CDR3 coding sequence is TGTGCCAGCAGCTTAGTTAGGACAGGCCTGGCTTTCTTT. Translated, it gives CASSLVRTGLAFF.

Only a few counts were recorded for this clone. This chain joins TRBV13 and TRBJ2-1, with D uncertain. CDR1 is PRHDT, CDR2 FYEKMQ, per germline (reference sequence). Deletions cut 7 bases from V and 9 bases from J, with 25 bases between. The CDR3 contains 16 residues. The CDR3: CASTSSLPPLITEQFF. The CDR3 DNA sequence: TGTGCCAGCACCTCAAGCTTACCCCCGCTTATCACTGAGCAGTTCTTC.

This clone turned up a few times. This CDR3 reads CASSLNTGGGDTQYF. CDR3 DNA sequence: TGTGCCAGCAGCTTAAATACTGGAGGGGGAGATACGCAGTATTTT. J is TRBJ2-3 and V is TRBV7-3; D could derive from TRBD1 or TRBD2 (6 bases each). The CDR3 is 15 amino acids. V shed 1 base and J shed 5 bases, with 13 bases lying between them. Looked up from germline, CDR1 is SGHTA and CDR2 is FQGTGA. The full variable domain, rest sourced from reference TRBV7-3 and TRBJ2-3, is GAGVSQTPSNKVTEKGKYVELRCDPISGHTALYWYRQSLGQGPEFLIYFQGTGAADDSGLPNDRFFAVRPEGSVSTLKIQRTERGDSAVYLCASSLNTGGGDTQYFGPGTRLTVL.

The V call is TRBV6-5, the J call TRBJ2-3; D may be TRBD2 (5 bases). Germline CDR1 and CDR2: MNHEY and SVGAGI. This CDR3 contains 15 residues. Trimming shortened V by 2 bases and J by 7 bases, and 16 bases separated the two germline ends. The CDR3, as DNA: TGTGCCAGCAGTTACCTTCGTGGGAGCGCACATACGCAGTATTTT. The encoded protein is CASSYLRGSAHTQYF.

The chain has TRBV5-6 and TRBJ2-7; 10 bases map to TRBD2. The CDR3 is 15 residues long. Germline CDR1 reads SGHDT; CDR2 reads YYEEEE. After removal of 0 bases from V and 6 bases from J, the junction contained 6 bases not matched to a gene. The CDR3 nucleotides are TGTGCCAGCAGCTTGGGCGTAGCGGGAGGATCCGAGCAGTACTTC. Amino acids: CASSLGVAGGSEQYF.

V is TRBV13 and J is TRBJ2-1; 7 bases match TRBD2. V lost 1 base and J lost 5; bases outside the gene matches: 8. This CDR3 spans 16 amino acids. Germline V CDR1 and CDR2: PRHDT, FYEKMQ (reference sequence). CDR3 loop: CASSLEGLAANNEQFF. The CDR3 DNA is TGTGCCAGCAGCTTAGAAGGGCTAGCGGCCAACAATGAGCAGTTCTTC.

The sample holds a few counts of this clone. The chain links TRBV19 to TRBJ2-5, with TRBD1 matching over 8 bases. This CDR3 comprises 14 residues. V was pared by 4 bases and J by 8 bases, with 9 bases of the junction left unmatched. Germline V gene data show CDR1 as LNHDA and CDR2 as SQIVND (reference sequence). In DNA form, the CDR3 reads TGTGCCAGTAGTACCTTAACGACAGGGGCAACCCAGTACTTC. This codes for CASSTLTTGATQYF.

The J gene is TRBJ1-2, the V gene TRBV6-5; no reliable D call. The CDR3 has 12 residues. Trimming left V 7 bases short and J 3 bases short, with 9 bases between. Germline V gene lookup returns CDR1 MNHEY and CDR2 SVGAGI. The CDR3 nucleotides are TGTGCCAGCAAAGCCTCGCACTATGGCTACACCTTC. It yields the protein CASKASHYGYTF.

This clone was picked up a small number of times. The V call is TRBV7-9, the J call TRBJ2-7; 10 bases agree with TRBD2. V lost 1 base and J lost 5; bases outside the gene matches: 5. CDR1 and CDR2 (germline): SEHNR, FQNEAQ (reference sequence). The CDR3 covers 15 residues. This chain's CDR3 is CASSLDSGRNHEQYF. The CDR3 DNA reads as TGTGCCAGCAGCTTAGATAGCGGGAGGAACCACGAGCAGTACTTC.

The chain carries TRBV5-4 and TRBJ2-1; D perhaps matches TRBD2 (7 bases). Trimming took 5 bases from V and 5 from J, leaving 14 bases between them. Germline CDR1 and CDR2: SGHNT and YYREEE (reference sequence). The CDR3 is 14 amino acids. CDR3 region: CASSLTGGHNEQFF. The CDR3 nucleotides read TGTGCCAGCAGTCTCACCGGGGGGCACAATGAGCAGTTCTTC.

The gene calls are TRBV11-1 and TRBJ2-3; D may be TRBD1 (5 bases). Trimming removed 0 bases from V and 6 bases from J, with 13 bases in between. Germline CDR1 reads SGHAT; CDR2 reads FQDESV (reference sequence). The CDR3 is 15 amino acids. The CDR3 DNA follows: TGTGCCAGCAGCTTAGCACCCAGGGAAGGGGATACGCAGTATTTT. Translating gives CASSLAPREGDTQYF.

CDR3 residues: CASSQERVNQPQHF. DNA of the CDR3: TGTGCCAGCAGCCAAGAAAGAGTGAATCAGCCCCAGCATTTT. This chain connects TRBV4-2 to TRBJ1-5; D is undetermined. The CDR3 has 14 amino acids. Germline assignment: CDR1 LGHNA and CDR2 YNFKEQ. V lost 0 bases, J lost 4 bases, and 7 bases lay in between.

This clone was picked up a small number of times. This rearrangement joins TRBV5-5 to TRBJ1-1; D gene uncertain. In germline, CDR1 is SGHKS, CDR2 YYEKEE (reference sequence). The CDR3 spans 12 residues. The ends were cut back, 2 bases at V and 5 bases at J, with 7 bases in the middle. The CDR3: CASSFRPTEAFF. CDR3 coding DNA: TGTGCCAGCAGCTTTAGGCCGACTGAAGCTTTCTTT.

This chain uses TRBV19 with TRBJ1-5, with D maybe TRBD1 (5 bases). V was trimmed by 3 bases and J by 6 bases, leaving 15 bases between them. The CDR3 has 15 residues. Germline CDR1 LNHDA, CDR2 SQIVND (reference sequence). The CDR3 coding sequence is TGTGCCAGTAGTATTATTGGGCAGGGCACTCAGCCCCAGCATTTT. It encodes CASSIIGQGTQPQHF.

This clone occurred many times. This sequence joins TRBV19 and TRBJ2-1, with TRBD1 as a possible D gene (5 bases). The CDR3 runs 11 residues. CDR1 is LNHDA, CDR2 SQIVND, per germline (reference sequence). Trimming left V 3 bases short and J 12 bases short, with 9 bases between. The CDR3 protein is CASSIQGVQFF. In nucleotides, the CDR3 is TGTGCCAGTAGTATTCAGGGCGTGCAGTTCTTC. Supplemented by reference TRBV19 and TRBJ2-1, the full variable domain reads DGGITQSPKYLFRKEGQNVTLSCEQNLNHDAMYWYRQDPGQGLRLIYYSQIVNDFQKGDIAEGYSVSREKKESFPLTVTSAQKNPTAFYLCASSIQGVQFFGPGTRLTVL.

This chain connects TRBV6-1 to TRBJ2-7; 11 positions agree with TRBD2. The CDR3 is made up of 15 amino acids. Per the germline V gene, CDR1 is MNHNS and CDR2 is SASEGT. Losses at the gene ends were 8 bases for V and 6 bases for J; bases not matched to a gene: 12. CDR3 sequence reads: CASLSLLAGGGEQYF. CDR3 DNA: TGTGCCAGCCTTTCACTGCTAGCGGGAGGAGGCGAGCAGTACTTC.

This clone has at least ten counts. This chain connects TRBV7-2 to TRBJ2-1; 7 bases agree with TRBD2. Germline V lookup: CDR1 SGHTA, CDR2 FQGNSA. The length of the CDR3 is 15 residues. Losses at the gene ends were 5 bases for V and 2 bases for J; bases not matched to a gene: 6. CDR3 sequence (DNA): TGTGCCAGCAGCGCCCTAGCGGCCCCCTACAATGAGCAGTTCTTC. Translation gives CASSALAAPYNEQFF. Supplemented by reference TRBV7-2 and TRBJ2-1, the full variable domain reads GAGVSQSPSNKVTEKGKDVELRCDPISGHTALYWYRQSLGQGLEFLIYFQGNSAPDKSGLPSDRFSAERTGGSVSTLTIQRTQQEDSAVYLCASSALAAPYNEQFFGPGTRLTVL.

The chain combines TRBV7-2 with TRBJ2-2; tentatively, D is TRBD2 (6 bases). The length of the CDR3 is 14 residues. Deletions cut 1 base from V and 4 bases from J, with 7 bases between. CDR1 SGHTA and CDR2 FQGNSA come from the germline V gene. The CDR3 region has the DNA TGTGCCAGCAGCTTAGATAGCGGCACCGGGGAGCTGTTTTTT. This gives the protein CASSLDSGTGELFF.

The V gene is TRBV7-2, the J gene TRBJ2-5, with D possibly matching TRBD1 (6 bases). Germline-derived CDR1 and CDR2 are SGHTA and FQGNSA. Trimming removed 5 bases from V and 9 bases from J, with 19 bases in between. This CDR3 spans 14 amino acids. CDR3 coding DNA: TGTGCCAGCAGCACATTCAACCAGGGGCCAGCCCAGTACTTC. It is translated as CASSTFNQGPAQYF.

This clone was seen a few times. The chain uses TRBV4-1 and TRBJ1-4; tentatively, D is TRBD1 (6 bases). The CDR3 totals 18 residues. The V gene lost 4 bases and the J gene lost 4 bases, with 22 bases spanning the gap. Germline V gene data show CDR1 as MGHRA and CDR2 as YSYEKL. In DNA form, the CDR3 reads TGCGCCAGCAGCCGCAAAGGCGAGGGGGTAGGGGGTAATGAAAAACTGTTTTTT. Residues: CASSRKGEGVGGNEKLFF.

The chain recombines TRBV19 with TRBJ2-1, with 7 bases fitting TRBD2. Germline V gene sequence: CDR1 LNHDA, CDR2 SQIVND (reference sequence). J was trimmed by 0 bases and V by 3 bases; bases with no gene match: 11. The length of the CDR3 is 18 residues. The CDR3 DNA sequence: TGTGCCAGTAGTATCTGGGGGGGAGCGGGTAGCTCCTACAATGAGCAGTTCTTC. Translation: CASSIWGGAGSSYNEQFF.

Here the CDR3 reads CASSIGSPAEQYF. The CDR3 nucleotides are TGTGCCAGTAGTATAGGAAGCCCCGCCGAGCAGTACTTC. The V and J genes are TRBV19 and TRBJ2-5; D not resolved. The end of the DNA aligns better with TRBJ2-7, so the J call may be wrong. The CDR3 is 13 residues long. The germline V gene encodes CDR1 LNHDA and CDR2 SQIVND (reference sequence).

The gene calls are TRBV27 and TRBJ1-1; a possible D gene is TRBD1 (6 bases). Germline V gene sequence: CDR1 MNHEY, CDR2 SMNVEV (reference sequence). Trimming left V 3 bases short and J 7 bases short, with 15 bases between. The CDR3 covers 14 residues. The CDR3 spells CASSFHGQTSEAFF. For the CDR3, the DNA is TGTGCCAGCAGTTTCCATGGACAGACCAGTGAAGCTTTCTTT.

A word on this clone: No DNA is shown, since the ends of the CDR3 on it are uncertain; the CDR3 is the one TCRdb lists. The chain links TRBV28 to TRBJ1-2. The germline gives CDR1 MDHEN, CDR2 SYDVKM. The CDR3 has 18 residues if both end residues are counted. The CDR3 protein is CASSLGLWTRGFGDDYTF.